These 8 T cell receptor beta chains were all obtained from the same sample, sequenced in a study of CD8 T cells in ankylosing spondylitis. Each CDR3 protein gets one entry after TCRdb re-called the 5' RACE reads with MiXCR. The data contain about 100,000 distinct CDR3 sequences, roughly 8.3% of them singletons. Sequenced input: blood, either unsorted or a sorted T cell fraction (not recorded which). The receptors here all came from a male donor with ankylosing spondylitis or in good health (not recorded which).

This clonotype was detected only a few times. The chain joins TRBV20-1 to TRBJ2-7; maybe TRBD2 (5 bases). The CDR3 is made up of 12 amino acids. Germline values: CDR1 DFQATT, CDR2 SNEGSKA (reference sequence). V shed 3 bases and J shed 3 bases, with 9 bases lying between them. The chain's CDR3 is CSARGADYEQYF. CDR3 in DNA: TGCAGTGCTAGGGGAGCAGACTACGAGCAGTACTTC.

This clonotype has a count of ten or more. The CDR3 loop reads CSARDWETQYF. DNA for the CDR3: TGCAGTGCTAGAGATTGGGAGACCCAGTACTTC. This chain uses TRBV20-1 with TRBJ2-5; D not certain. The V and J ends lost 0 bases and 5 bases respectively, with 4 bases between them. Germline assignment: CDR1 DFQATT and CDR2 SNEGSKA (reference sequence). The CDR3 is 11 residues long.

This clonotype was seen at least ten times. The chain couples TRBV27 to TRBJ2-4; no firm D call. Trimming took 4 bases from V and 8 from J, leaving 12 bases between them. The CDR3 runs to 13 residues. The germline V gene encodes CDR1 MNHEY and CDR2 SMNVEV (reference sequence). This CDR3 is CASSSGTWDIQYF. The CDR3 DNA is TGTGCCAGCAGTTCCGGAACCTGGGACATTCAGTACTTC.

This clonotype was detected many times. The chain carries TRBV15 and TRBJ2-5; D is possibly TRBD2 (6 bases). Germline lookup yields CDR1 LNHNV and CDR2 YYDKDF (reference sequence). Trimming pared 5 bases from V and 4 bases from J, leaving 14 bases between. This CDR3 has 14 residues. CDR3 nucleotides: TGTGCCACCAGCGGGGACTTGGGCGGAGAGACCCAGTACTTC. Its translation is CATSGDLGGETQYF.

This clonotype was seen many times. CDR3 DNA: TGTGCCAGCAGTTACCTAGGGGGGGTTGACAGGGACGACACCGGGGAGCTGTTTTTT. This translates into CASSYLGGVDRDDTGELFF. This chain joins TRBV12-3 or TRBV12-4 and TRBJ2-2; D may match TRBD1 or TRBD2 (7 bases each). The CDR3 loop spans 19 amino acids. Trimming took 4 bases from V and 3 from J, leaving 24 bases between them.

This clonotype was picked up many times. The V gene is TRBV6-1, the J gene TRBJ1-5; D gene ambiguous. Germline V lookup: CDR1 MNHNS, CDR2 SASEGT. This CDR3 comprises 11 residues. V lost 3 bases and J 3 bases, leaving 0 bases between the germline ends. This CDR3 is CASSDNQPQHF. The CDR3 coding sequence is TGTGCCAGCAGTGACAATCAGCCCCAGCATTTT.

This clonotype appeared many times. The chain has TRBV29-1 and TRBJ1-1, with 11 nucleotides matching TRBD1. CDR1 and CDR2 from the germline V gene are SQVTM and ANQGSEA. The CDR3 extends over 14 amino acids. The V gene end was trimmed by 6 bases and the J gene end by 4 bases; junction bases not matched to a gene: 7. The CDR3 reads CSVAAGTGGTEAFF. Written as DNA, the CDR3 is TGCAGCGTCGCGGCCGGGACAGGGGGCACTGAAGCTTTCTTT.

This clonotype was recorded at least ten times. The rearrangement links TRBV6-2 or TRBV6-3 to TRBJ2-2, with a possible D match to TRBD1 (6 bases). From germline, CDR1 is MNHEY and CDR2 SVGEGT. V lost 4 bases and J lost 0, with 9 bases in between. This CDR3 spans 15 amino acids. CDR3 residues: CASSLGHSNTGELFF. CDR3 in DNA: TGTGCCAGCAGTTTGGGACACTCGAACACCGGGGAGCTGTTTTTT.